These 29 T cell receptor beta chains were all obtained from the same sample, sequenced in a study of CD8 T cells in ankylosing spondylitis. MiXCR was run by TCRdb on the 5' RACE reads, yielding one entry per CDR3 protein. The sample yields some 140,000 distinct CDR3 sequences, 6% to 8% seen once. The sample consisted of blood, either unsorted or a sorted T cell fraction (not recorded which). Every receptor here comes from a female donor with ankylosing spondylitis or in good health (not recorded which).

CDR3 sequence (DNA): TGTGCCAGCAGTTATGTCGCGGGAGAGACCCAGTACTTC. Translated, it gives CASSYVAGETQYF. This chain connects TRBV6-2 or TRBV6-3 to TRBJ2-5; TRBD2 is a possible D gene (5 bases). The germline V gene has CDR1 MNHEY and CDR2 SVGEGT. Trimming removed 3 bases from V and 4 bases from J, with 9 bases in between. The CDR3 runs to 13 residues.

This clonotype came up many times. This chain joins TRBV7-2 and TRBJ1-2; TRBD1 matches at 9 bases. The germline V gene has CDR1 SGHTA and CDR2 FQGNSA. Germline trimming cut 0 bases from V and 8 bases from J; bases unmatched to any gene: 10. The CDR3 is 16 amino acids. This CDR3 is CASSLAETGGSGGYTF. The CDR3, as DNA: TGTGCCAGCAGCTTAGCGGAGACAGGGGGTTCGGGAGGCTACACCTTC.

This clonotype was picked up a small number of times. The chain joins TRBV27 to TRBJ2-5; D not certain. The V and J ends lost 6 bases and 2 bases respectively, with 10 bases between them. CDR3 size: 13 residues. The germline CDR1 and CDR2 sequences are MNHEY and SMNVEV (reference sequence). CDR3 in amino acids: CASSQERQETQYF. DNA for the CDR3: TGTGCCAGCAGCCAGGAAAGGCAAGAGACCCAGTACTTC.

A few counts support this clonotype. The chain is built from TRBV12-3 or TRBV12-4 and TRBJ2-7; 12 bases map to TRBD1. The CDR3 totals 16 residues. The V segment lost 0 bases and the J segment 4 bases; nucleotides outside the gene matches: 4. CDR3 coding DNA: TGTGCCAGCAGTTTAGCCGGGACAGGGGGCGCGTACGAGCAGTACTTC. This codes for CASSLAGTGGAYEQYF.

This clonotype showed up many times. The V call is TRBV20-1, the J call TRBJ2-1; D possibly uses TRBD1 or TRBD2 (8 bases each). The ends were cut back, 6 bases at V and 9 bases at J, with 21 bases in the middle. CDR1 and CDR2 from the germline V gene are DFQATT and SNEGSKA (reference sequence). The CDR3 length is 14 residues. CDR3 sequence reads: CSALPGQAGGEQFF. Here the CDR3 DNA reads TGCAGTGCCCTACCGGGACAGGCGGGGGGTGAGCAGTTCTTC.

This clonotype has a count of ten or more. Relative to the germline gene, one junction end is altered; a read error may explain this. The chain has TRBV28 and TRBJ1-1, with D possibly TRBD1 on 6 matching bases. Germline V lookup: CDR1 MDHEN, CDR2 SYDVKM. The CDR3 covers 15 residues. CDR3 nucleotide sequence: TGTGCCAGCAGCAGAGGTAGGGGGGGGAACACTGTAGCTTTCTTT. This codes for CASSRGRGGNTVAFF.

This clonotype came up many times. The chain links TRBV19 to TRBJ2-2, with TRBD2 identical over 7 bases. V trimming: 9 bases; J trimming: 6 bases; junction bases outside the gene matches: 7. Germline CDR1 is LNHDA and CDR2 is SQIVND (reference sequence). The length of the CDR3 is 13 residues. The CDR3, as DNA: TGTGCCAGCGATAGCGGGTGGGCCGGGGAGCTGTTTTTT. This encodes CASDSGWAGELFF. Complete variable domain (other parts from reference TRBV19 and TRBJ2-2): DGGITQSPKYLFRKEGQNVTLSCEQNLNHDAMYWYRQDPGQGLRLIYYSQIVNDFQKGDIAEGYSVSREKKESFPLTVTSAQKNPTAFYLCASDSGWAGELFFGEGSRLTVL.

This clonotype was counted ten times or more. The chain joins TRBV12-3 or TRBV12-4 to TRBJ1-1; D possibly corresponds to TRBD1 (5 bases). The CDR3 has 13 amino acids. The germline V and J ends were trimmed by 2 bases and 8 bases, with 12 bases remaining between them. This chain's CDR3 is CASSLSWTLEAFF. CDR3 DNA sequence: TGTGCCAGCAGTTTATCTTGGACATTAGAAGCTTTCTTT.

This clonotype was counted many times. The rearrangement joins TRBV3-1 to TRBJ1-1; D is undetermined. V was clipped by 1 base and J by 3 bases, with 12 bases between them. CDR1 LGHDT and CDR2 YNNKEL come from the germline V gene (reference sequence). The CDR3 sequence is 15 residues long. The CDR3, as DNA: TGTGCCAGCAGCCAAGCCGTTGTCGGCTACACTGAAGCTTTCTTT. This sequence encodes CASSQAVVGYTEAFF.

In its sample, this clonotype was seen many times. The chain is built from TRBV3-1 and TRBJ1-1; maybe TRBD1 (5 bases). The CDR3 totals 15 residues. Trimming left V 1 base short and J 6 bases short, with 15 bases between. The germline V gene has CDR1 LGHDT and CDR2 YNNKEL (reference sequence). CDR3 bases: TGTGCCAGCAGCCAAGGGTACGGGGGTTCAGCTGAAGCTTTCTTT. It specifies CASSQGYGGSAEAFF. Full variable domain (outside the CDR3, taken from reference TRBV3-1 and TRBJ1-1): DTAVSQTPKYLVTQMGNDKSIKCEQNLGHDTMYWYKQDSKKFLKIMFSYNNKELIINETVPNRFSPKSPDKAHLNLHINSLELGDSAVYFCASSQGYGGSAEAFFGQGTRLTVV.

This clonotype came up many times. V and J are TRBV5-1 and TRBJ2-2; D call uncertain. The CDR3 is 13 amino acids. V was cut by 6 bases and J by 3 bases, with 9 bases left in between. CDR1 SGHRS and CDR2 YFSETQ come from the germline V gene. CDR3 protein: CASNPLDTGELFF. Here the CDR3 DNA reads TGCGCCAGCAACCCCCTGGACACCGGGGAGCTGTTTTTT.

This clonotype was seen ten or more times. The V call is TRBV28, the J call TRBJ1-1, with unresolved D. The V end was cut by 2 bases, the J end by 10 bases, with 8 bases between. Germline V CDR1 and CDR2: MDHEN, SYDVKM. The CDR3 covers 11 residues. The CDR3, as DNA: TGTGCCAGCAGTTTAGAACGATTAGCTTTCTTT. Amino acid sequence: CASSLERLAFF.

This clonotype was counted at least ten times. J is TRBJ1-2 and V is TRBV6-5; the D is unclear. The CDR3 runs to 14 residues. Germline values: CDR1 MNHEY, CDR2 SVGAGI. Between the trimmed V and J ends, which lost 4 bases and 1 base, there was a span of 10 bases. The CDR3 spells CASSSLTYNYGYTF. The CDR3 DNA follows: TGTGCCAGCAGTTCCTTGACATATAACTATGGCTACACCTTC.

This clonotype has ten or more counts. V and J are TRBV5-1 and TRBJ1-2; D possibly corresponds to TRBD1 (6 bases). The germline V gene encodes CDR1 SGHRS and CDR2 YFSETQ. The CDR3 spans 13 residues. V was cut by 4 bases and J by 13 bases, with 20 bases left in between. The CDR3 loop reads CASSEDRKERRTF. Written as DNA, the CDR3 is TGCGCCAGCAGCGAAGACAGGAAAGAACGGCGCACCTTC.

This clonotype appeared many times. This CDR3 reads CSVATGGSGNSPLHF. DNA of the CDR3: TGCAGCGTCGCAACAGGGGGCTCTGGGAATTCACCCCTCCACTTT. The chain has TRBV29-1 and TRBJ1-6, with 9 bases identical to TRBD1. Germline trimming cut 6 bases from V and 7 bases from J; bases unmatched to any gene: 10. CDR1 and CDR2 (germline): SQVTM, ANQGSEA. The length of the CDR3 is 15 residues.

This clonotype was seen ten or more times. The CDR3 DNA sequence: TGCGCCAGCAGCCAAGATAAGAAGGATGAGCAGTTCTTC. Protein sequence: CASSQDKKDEQFF. This chain connects TRBV4-3 to TRBJ2-1; no firm D call. CDR1 is LGHNA, CDR2 YSLEER, per germline. V was pared by 0 bases and J by 8 bases, with 8 bases between. The CDR3 extends over 13 amino acids.

This clonotype was recorded many times. This chain connects TRBV5-1 to TRBJ1-4; tentative D call: TRBD1 (5 bases). The CDR3 has 14 residues. Trimming left V 4 bases short and J 4 bases short, with 11 bases between. Germline V gene data show CDR1 as SGHRS and CDR2 as YFSETQ. CDR3 amino acids: CASSELTVNEKLFF. DNA of the CDR3: TGCGCCAGCAGCGAGCTGACAGTTAATGAAAAACTGTTTTTT.

This clonotype appeared many times. The gene calls are TRBV27 and TRBJ2-5; D assignment may be TRBD1 or TRBD2 (5 bases each). The V gene's germline CDR1 is MNHEY and CDR2 SMNVEV (reference sequence). This CDR3 has 15 amino acids. V was shortened by 3 bases and J by 1 base, with 12 bases between the two germline ends. In DNA, the CDR3 is TGTGCCAGCAGTTTTGGACGGGGACCCCAAGAGACCCAGTACTTC. Translating gives CASSFGRGPQETQYF.

This clonotype showed up just a few times. This chain uses TRBV18 with TRBJ1-2; D unresolved. Germline CDR1 is KGHSH and CDR2 is LQKENI. V gave up 4 bases and J gave up 0 bases, with 9 bases separating them. The CDR3 has 14 residues. CDR3 DNA: TGTGCCAGCTCACAAGCCAGAGCTAACTATGGCTACACCTTC. Translated, it gives CASSQARANYGYTF. The full variable domain, completed using reference TRBV18 and TRBJ1-2, is NAGVMQNPRHLVRRRGQEARLRCSPMKGHSHVYWYRQLPEEGLKFMVYLQKENIIDESGMPKERFSAEFPKEGPSILRIQQVVRGDSAAYFCASSQARANYGYTFGSGTRLTVV.

This clonotype appeared many times. The V call is TRBV9, the J call TRBJ2-7; D tentatively reads TRBD1 or TRBD2 (5 bases each). The length of the CDR3 is 15 residues. V dropped 0 bases and J dropped 7 bases, with 17 bases sitting between them. Germline CDR1 reads SGDLS; CDR2 reads YYNGEE. The DNA for the CDR3 is TGTGCCAGCAGCGTAGCCGCTGGGGCCTCGGGGGAGCAGTACTTC. It specifies CASSVAAGASGEQYF.

In this sample, this clonotype turned up many times. The rearrangement joins TRBV12-3 or TRBV12-4 to TRBJ1-3; D is undetermined. The CDR3 is 14 residues long. V shed 7 bases and J shed 2 bases, with 12 bases lying between them. The CDR3 coding sequence is TGTGCCAGCACCCGGCGGGAGGCTGGAAACACCATATATTTT. This encodes CASTRREAGNTIYF.

The V and J genes are TRBV7-2 and TRBJ2-1, with D hard to call. Germline V gene lookup returns CDR1 SGHTA and CDR2 FQGNSA. The CDR3 contains 11 residues. Deletions cut 4 bases from V and 7 bases from J, with 5 bases between. The CDR3: CASSYLNEQFF. Written as DNA, the CDR3 is TGTGCCAGCAGCTACCTAAATGAGCAGTTCTTC.

This clonotype has at least ten counts. The rearrangement links TRBV7-3 to TRBJ2-2; no definite D call. V was cut by 3 bases and J by 9 bases, with 8 bases left in between. The CDR3 has 12 residues. Germline V gene sequence: CDR1 SGHTA, CDR2 FQGTGA. CDR3 sequence reads: CASSLDGRELFF. CDR3 DNA sequence: TGTGCCAGCAGCTTGGACGGCAGGGAGCTGTTTTTT.

The table lists this clonotype with a few counts. The chain carries TRBV6-4 and TRBJ2-3; tentatively, D is TRBD2 (5 bases). The germline V and J ends were trimmed by 7 bases and 2 bases, with 19 bases remaining between them. The V gene's germline CDR1 is MRHNA and CDR2 SNTAGT. The CDR3 sequence is 16 residues long. CDR3 amino acids: CASISTHTGFTDTQYF. CDR3 sequence (DNA): TGTGCCAGCATCTCCACTCATACGGGATTCACAGATACGCAGTATTTT.

Many counts were recorded for this clonotype. The chain couples TRBV5-5 to TRBJ1-2; TRBD1 matches at 9 bases. The germline CDR1 and CDR2 sequences are SGHKS and YYEKEE (reference sequence). Germline trimming cut 4 bases from V and 3 bases from J; bases unmatched to any gene: 4. The CDR3 is made up of 14 amino acids. In DNA form, the CDR3 reads TGTGCCAGCAGCCCGACAGGGGGTCACTATGGCTACACCTTC. Translation: CASSPTGGHYGYTF. The variable domain in full, completed from reference TRBV5-5 and TRBJ1-2, reads DAGVTQSPTHLIKTRGQQVTLRCSPISGHKSVSWYQQVLGQGPQFIFQYYEKEERGRGNFPDRFSARQFPNYSSELNVNALLLGDSALYLCASSPTGGHYGYTFGSGTRLTVV.

The V call is TRBV7-9, the J call TRBJ1-5; no reliable D call. The V gene's germline CDR1 is SEHNR and CDR2 FQNEAQ (reference sequence). The CDR3 is 12 residues long. V lost 5 bases, J lost 5 bases, and 7 bases lay in between. CDR3 loop: CASSQDDQPQHF. The CDR3 bases are TGTGCCAGCAGCCAAGATGATCAGCCCCAGCATTTT.

There are many counts of this clonotype. V usage is TRBV28 and J usage is TRBJ2-7, with a possible D match to TRBD2 (7 bases). CDR3 length equals 11 residues. The V gene's germline CDR1 is MDHEN and CDR2 SYDVKM. Trimming cost V 10 bases and J 4 bases, with 11 bases left between them. This CDR3 reads CATEGGYEQYF. CDR3 sequence (DNA): TGTGCCACCGAGGGGGGGTACGAGCAGTACTTC. The variable domain in full, completed from reference TRBV28 and TRBJ2-7, reads DVKVTQSSRYLVKRTGEKVFLECVQDMDHENMFWYRQDPGLGLRLIYFSYDVKMKEKGDIPEGYSVSREKKERFSLILESASTNQTSMYLCATEGGYEQYFGPGTRLTVT.

This clonotype has at least ten counts. The rearrangement links TRBV18 to TRBJ1-3; 7 bases are shared with TRBD1. Germline V gene data show CDR1 as KGHSH and CDR2 as LQKENI. Trimming removed 3 bases from V and 9 bases from J; junction bases left unmatched: 8. The CDR3 runs 14 residues. As DNA, the CDR3 is TGTGCCAGCTCACCGCCGGGACAGCGGGCCACCATATATTTT. This translates into CASSPPGQRATIYF.

This clonotype occurred many times. This sequence joins TRBV29-1 and TRBJ2-2; no definite D call. Trimming removed 3 bases at V and 1 base at J, with 6 bases between. The CDR3 consists of 13 residues. Looked up from germline, CDR1 is SQVTM and CDR2 is ANQGSEA. The CDR3 region is CSVDGQNTGELFF. As DNA, the CDR3 is TGCAGCGTTGACGGCCAGAACACCGGGGAGCTGTTTTTT.